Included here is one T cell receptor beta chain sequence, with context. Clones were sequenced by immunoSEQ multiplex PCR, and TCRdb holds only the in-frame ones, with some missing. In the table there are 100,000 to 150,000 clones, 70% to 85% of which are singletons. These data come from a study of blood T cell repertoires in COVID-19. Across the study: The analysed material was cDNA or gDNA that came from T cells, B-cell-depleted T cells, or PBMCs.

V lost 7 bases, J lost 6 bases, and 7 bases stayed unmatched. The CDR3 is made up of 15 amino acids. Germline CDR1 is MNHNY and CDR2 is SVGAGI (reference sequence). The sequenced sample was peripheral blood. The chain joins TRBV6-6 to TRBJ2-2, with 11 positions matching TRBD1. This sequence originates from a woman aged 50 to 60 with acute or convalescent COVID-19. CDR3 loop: CASNPGQGAAGELFF. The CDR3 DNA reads TGTGCCAGCAACCCCGGACAGGGGGCCGCCGGGGAGCTGTTTTTT.